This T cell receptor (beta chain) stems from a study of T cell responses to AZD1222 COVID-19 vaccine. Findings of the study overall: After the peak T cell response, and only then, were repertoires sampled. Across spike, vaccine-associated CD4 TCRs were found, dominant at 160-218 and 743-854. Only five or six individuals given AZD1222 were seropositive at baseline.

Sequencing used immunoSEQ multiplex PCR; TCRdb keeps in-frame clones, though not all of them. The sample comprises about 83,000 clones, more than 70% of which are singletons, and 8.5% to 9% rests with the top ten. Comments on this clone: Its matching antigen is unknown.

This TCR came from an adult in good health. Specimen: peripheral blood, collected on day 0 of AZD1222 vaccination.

CDR3 residues: CASSLVTGAGKGRQFF. The DNA for the CDR3 is TGTGCCAGCAGCTTAGTAACGGGGGCGGGTAAAGGTAGACAGTTCTTC. The rearrangement joins TRBV7-2 to TRBJ2-1; D may correspond to TRBD1 or TRBD2 (6 bases each). The CDR3 extends over 16 amino acids. The germline V gene has CDR1 SGHTA and CDR2 FQGNSA. V dropped 1 base and J dropped 13 bases, with 23 bases sitting between them.